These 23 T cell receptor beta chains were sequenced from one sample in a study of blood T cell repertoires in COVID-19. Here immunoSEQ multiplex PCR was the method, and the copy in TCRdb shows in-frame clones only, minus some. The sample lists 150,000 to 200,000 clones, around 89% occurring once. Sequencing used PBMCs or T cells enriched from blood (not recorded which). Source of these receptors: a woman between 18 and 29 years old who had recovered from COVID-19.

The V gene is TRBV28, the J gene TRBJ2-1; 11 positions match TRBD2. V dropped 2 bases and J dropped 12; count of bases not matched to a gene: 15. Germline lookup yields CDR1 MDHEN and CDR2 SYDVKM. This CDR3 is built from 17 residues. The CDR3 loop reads CASSLTKGKLAGVGQFF. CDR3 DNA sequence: TGTGCCAGCAGTTTAACGAAGGGGAAACTAGCGGGAGTCGGGCAGTTCTTC.

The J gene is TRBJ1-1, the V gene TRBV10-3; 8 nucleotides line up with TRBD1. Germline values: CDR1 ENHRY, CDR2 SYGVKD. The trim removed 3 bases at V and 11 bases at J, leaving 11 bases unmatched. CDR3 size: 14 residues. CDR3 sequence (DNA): TGTGCCATCAGTGATGGCAGGGGGCCCGGTGCGGCTTTCTTT. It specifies CAISDGRGPGAAFF.

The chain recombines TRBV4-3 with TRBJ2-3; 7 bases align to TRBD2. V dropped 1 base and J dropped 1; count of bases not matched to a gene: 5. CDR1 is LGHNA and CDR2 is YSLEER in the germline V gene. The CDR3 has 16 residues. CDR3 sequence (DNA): TGCGCCAGCAGCCAAGGGGCTAGCGGTCGCACAGATACGCAGTATTTT. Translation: CASSQGASGRTDTQYF.

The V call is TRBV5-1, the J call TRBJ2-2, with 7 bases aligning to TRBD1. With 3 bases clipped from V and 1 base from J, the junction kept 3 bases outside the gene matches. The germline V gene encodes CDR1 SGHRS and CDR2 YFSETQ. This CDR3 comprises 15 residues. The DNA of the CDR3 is TGCGCCAGCAGCTCGAGGACAGGGAACACCGGGGAGCTGTTTTTT. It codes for CASSSRTGNTGELFF.

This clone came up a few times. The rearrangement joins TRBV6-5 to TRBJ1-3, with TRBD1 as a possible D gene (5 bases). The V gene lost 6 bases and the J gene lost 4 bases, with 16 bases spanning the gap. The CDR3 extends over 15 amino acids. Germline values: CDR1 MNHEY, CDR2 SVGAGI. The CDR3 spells CASSLERDFGNTIYF. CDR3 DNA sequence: TGTGCCAGCAGCTTAGAACGGGACTTCGGAAACACCATATATTTT.

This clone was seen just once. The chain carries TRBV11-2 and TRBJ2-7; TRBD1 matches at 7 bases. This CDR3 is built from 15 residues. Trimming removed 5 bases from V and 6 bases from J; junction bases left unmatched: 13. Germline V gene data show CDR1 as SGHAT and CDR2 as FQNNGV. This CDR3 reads CASSTSGLPGGEQYF. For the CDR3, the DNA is TGTGCCAGCAGCACCTCGGGTTTACCAGGGGGCGAGCAGTACTTC.

CDR3 sequence: CAWTGAINYEQYF. DNA of the CDR3: TGTGCCTGGACAGGGGCCATAAACTACGAGCAGTACTTC. The chain is built from TRBV30 and TRBJ2-7, with D perhaps matching TRBD1 (6 bases). The ends were cut back, 4 bases at V and 3 bases at J, with 13 bases in the middle. This CDR3 is built from 13 residues. Germline CDR1 GTSNPN, CDR2 SVGIG (reference sequence).

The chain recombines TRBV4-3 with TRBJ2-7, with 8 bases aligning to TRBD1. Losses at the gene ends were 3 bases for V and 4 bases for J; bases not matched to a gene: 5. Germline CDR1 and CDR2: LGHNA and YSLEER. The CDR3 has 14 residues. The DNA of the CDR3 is TGCGCCAGCAGCCAGGGCAGGGGGCCGTACGAGCAGTACTTC. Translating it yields CASSQGRGPYEQYF.

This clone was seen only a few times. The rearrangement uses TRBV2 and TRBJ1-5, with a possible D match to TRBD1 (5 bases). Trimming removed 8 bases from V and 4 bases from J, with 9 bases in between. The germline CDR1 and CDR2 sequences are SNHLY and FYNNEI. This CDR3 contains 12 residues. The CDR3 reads CASRDLNQPQHF. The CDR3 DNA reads TGTGCCAGCCGGGACTTAAATCAGCCCCAGCATTTT.

The CDR3 region is CASSQDRGNSYEQYF. The CDR3 DNA reads as TGCGCCAGCAGCCAAGATCGAGGCAACTCCTACGAGCAGTACTTC. This chain joins TRBV4-3 and TRBJ2-7; D remains ambiguous. The CDR3 has 15 amino acids. Germline CDR1 and CDR2: LGHNA and YSLEER. V was pared by 0 bases and J by 0 bases, with 9 bases between.

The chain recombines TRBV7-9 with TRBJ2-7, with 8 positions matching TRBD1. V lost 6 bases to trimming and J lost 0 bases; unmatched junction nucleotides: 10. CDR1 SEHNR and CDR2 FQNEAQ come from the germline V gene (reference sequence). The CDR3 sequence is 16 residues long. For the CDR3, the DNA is TGTGCCAGCAGTCAAACGACAGGGGCCCGCTCCTACGAGCAGTACTTC. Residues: CASSQTTGARSYEQYF. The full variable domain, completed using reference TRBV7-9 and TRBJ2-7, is DTGVSQNPRHKITKRGQNVTFRCDPISEHNRLYWYRQTLGQGPEFLTYFQNEAQLEKSRLLSDRFSAERPKGSFSTLEIQRTEQGDSAMYLCASSQTTGARSYEQYFGPGTRLTVT.

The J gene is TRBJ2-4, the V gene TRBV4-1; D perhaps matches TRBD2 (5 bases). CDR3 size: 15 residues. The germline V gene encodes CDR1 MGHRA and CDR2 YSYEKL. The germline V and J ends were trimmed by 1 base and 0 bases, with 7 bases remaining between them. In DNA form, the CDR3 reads TGCGCCAGCAGCCAAGTAGGACTAGCCAAAAACATTCAGTACTTC. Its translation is CASSQVGLAKNIQYF.

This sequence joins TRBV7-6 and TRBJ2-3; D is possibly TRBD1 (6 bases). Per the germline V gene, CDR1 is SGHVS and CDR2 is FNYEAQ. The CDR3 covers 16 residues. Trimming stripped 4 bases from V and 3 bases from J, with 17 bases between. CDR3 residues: CASSSRRQGRTDTQYF. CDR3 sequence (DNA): TGTGCCAGCAGCTCAAGACGTCAGGGGAGAACAGATACGCAGTATTTT.

The DNA of the CDR3 is TGTGCCAGCAGTCAAGACAATGGGAGTGAAGAGAATGAGCAGTTCTTC. It codes for CASSQDNGSEENEQFF. The chain employs TRBV2 and TRBJ2-1; possible D gene TRBD2, 5 bases. In germline, CDR1 is SNHLY, CDR2 FYNNEI. Trimming left V 5 bases short and J 7 bases short, with 21 bases between. The CDR3 is made up of 16 amino acids. Looking up the rest from reference TRBV2 and TRBJ2-1 gives the full variable domain: EPEVTQTPSHQVTQMGQEVILRCVPISNHLYFYWYRQILGQKVEFLVSFYNNEISEKSEIFDDQFSVERPDGSNFTLKIRSTKLEDSAMYFCASSQDNGSEENEQFFGPGTRLTVL.

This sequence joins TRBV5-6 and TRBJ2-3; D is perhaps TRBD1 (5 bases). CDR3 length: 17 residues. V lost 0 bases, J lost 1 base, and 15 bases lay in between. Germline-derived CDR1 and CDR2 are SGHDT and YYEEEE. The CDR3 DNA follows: TGTGCCAGCAGCTTGGTTATAGGGGCTTTGGGCACAGATACGCAGTATTTT. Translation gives CASSLVIGALGTDTQYF.

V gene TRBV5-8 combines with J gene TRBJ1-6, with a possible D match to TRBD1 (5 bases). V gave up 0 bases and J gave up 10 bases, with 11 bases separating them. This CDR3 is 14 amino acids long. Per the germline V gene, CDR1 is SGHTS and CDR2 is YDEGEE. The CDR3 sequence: CASSLGGARSPLHF. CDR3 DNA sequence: TGTGCCAGCAGCTTGGGTGGGGCACGCTCACCCCTCCACTTT. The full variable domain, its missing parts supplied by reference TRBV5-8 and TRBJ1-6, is EAGVTQSPTHLIKTRGQQATLRCSPISGHTSVYWYQQALGLGLQFLLWYDEGEERNRGNFPPRFSGRQFPNYSSELNVNALELEDSALYLCASSLGGARSPLHFGNGTRLTVT.

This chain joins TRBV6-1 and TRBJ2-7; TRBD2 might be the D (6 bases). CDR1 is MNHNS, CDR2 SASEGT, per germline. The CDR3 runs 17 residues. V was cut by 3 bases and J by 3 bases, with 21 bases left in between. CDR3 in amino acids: CASSEPPGGTAVYEQYF. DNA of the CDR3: TGTGCCAGCAGTGAGCCGCCAGGCGGGACTGCCGTCTACGAGCAGTACTTC.

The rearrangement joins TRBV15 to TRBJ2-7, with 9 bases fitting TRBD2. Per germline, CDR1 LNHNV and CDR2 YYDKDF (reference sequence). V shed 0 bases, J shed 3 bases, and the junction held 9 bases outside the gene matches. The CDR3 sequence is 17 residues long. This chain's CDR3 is CATSRDGLARSRYEQYF. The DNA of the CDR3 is TGTGCCACCAGCAGAGACGGACTAGCGCGGAGTCGCTACGAGCAGTACTTC.

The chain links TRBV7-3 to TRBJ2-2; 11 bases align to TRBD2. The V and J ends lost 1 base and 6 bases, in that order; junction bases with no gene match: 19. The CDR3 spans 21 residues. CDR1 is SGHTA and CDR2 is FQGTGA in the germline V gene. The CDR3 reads CASSLRVPLAGGHLGAGELFF. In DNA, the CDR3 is TGTGCCAGCAGCTTAAGAGTCCCCCTAGCGGGAGGTCACCTGGGGGCCGGGGAGCTGTTTTTT.

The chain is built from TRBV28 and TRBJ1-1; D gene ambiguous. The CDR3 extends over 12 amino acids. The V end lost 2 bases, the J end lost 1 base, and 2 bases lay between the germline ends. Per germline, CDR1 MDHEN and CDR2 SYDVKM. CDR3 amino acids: CASSLQNTEAFF. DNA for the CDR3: TGTGCCAGCAGTTTACAGAACACTGAAGCTTTCTTT.

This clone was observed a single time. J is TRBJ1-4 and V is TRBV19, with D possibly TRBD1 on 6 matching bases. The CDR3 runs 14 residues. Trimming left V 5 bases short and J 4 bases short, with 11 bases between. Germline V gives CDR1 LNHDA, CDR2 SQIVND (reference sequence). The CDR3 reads CASSRDRSNEKLFF. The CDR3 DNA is TGTGCCAGTAGTCGTGACAGGAGTAATGAAAAACTGTTTTTT.

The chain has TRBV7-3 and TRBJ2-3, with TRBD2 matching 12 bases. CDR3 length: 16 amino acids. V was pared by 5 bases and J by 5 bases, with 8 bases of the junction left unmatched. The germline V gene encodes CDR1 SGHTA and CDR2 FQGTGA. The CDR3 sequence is CASSPRLAGDGDTQYF. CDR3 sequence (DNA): TGTGCCAGCAGCCCGCGACTAGCGGGAGATGGAGATACGCAGTATTTT.

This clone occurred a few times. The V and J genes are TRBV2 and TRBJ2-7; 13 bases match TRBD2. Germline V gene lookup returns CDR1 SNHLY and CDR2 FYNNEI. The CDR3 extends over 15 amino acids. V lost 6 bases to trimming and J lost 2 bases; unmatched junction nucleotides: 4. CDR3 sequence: CASRSGLAGPYEQYF. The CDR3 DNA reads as TGTGCCAGCAGATCGGGACTAGCGGGGCCCTACGAGCAGTACTTC. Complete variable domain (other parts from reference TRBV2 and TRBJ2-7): EPEVTQTPSHQVTQMGQEVILRCVPISNHLYFYWYRQILGQKVEFLVSFYNNEISEKSEIFDDQFSVERPDGSNFTLKIRSTKLEDSAMYFCASRSGLAGPYEQYFGPGTRLTVT.